The clone carrying this TCR beta chain was recorded once. As yet, its antigen is unknown. This specimen belongs to a study of siplizumab effects on memory and regulatory T cells. Germline CDR1 SGHRS, CDR2 YFSETQ. V trimming: 4 bases; J trimming: 7 bases; junction bases outside the gene matches: 8. The CDR3 loop spans 14 amino acids. Per sample, 95,000 to 100,000 TCR templates were assayed. The protocol was immunoSEQ multiplex PCR, while the TCRdb copy is restricted to in-frame clones and leaves out a portion. The sample has about 56,000 clones, approximately 97% seen once. Study outcomes and limitations: The apparent diversity of naive T cells exceeded that of memory cells, and naive T cells seemed to make a major contribution to the alloresponse. Only a minority of proliferating CD4+ or CD8+ clones had an assignable naive or memory phenotype, with roughly 75-96% lacking one.

The chain couples TRBV5-1 to TRBJ1-2; 9 bases are shared with TRBD1. The receptor was isolated from a human donor in good health. Sequencing was performed on naive CD8+ T cells sorted from blood. For the CDR3, the DNA is TGCGCCAGCAGCGCCGACAGGGGGTTTGGTGGCTACACCTTC. Translated, it gives CASSADRGFGGYTF.